This TCR beta chain appears in the sequencing data of a study of T-cell reconstitution after alpha-beta-depleted transplantation in children. Germline CDR1 reads SGHRS; CDR2 reads YFSETQ. With 4 bases clipped from V and 6 bases from J, the junction kept 7 bases outside the gene matches. CDR3 length equals 14 residues. Unique molecular identifiers were incorporated into the prepared TCRbeta library. TCRdb reprocessed the PCR reads with MiXCR, giving one entry per CDR3 protein. This table has 360,000 or so distinct CDR3 sequences, around 21% appearing once. This chain joins TRBV5-1 and TRBJ1-1; TRBD1 matches 9 bases. The input for sequencing was PBMCs from the stem cell graft donor, taken from the stem cell graft. The sequence came from a human donor who donated a stem cell graft to a child with acute myeloid leukemia. The CDR3 protein is CASSPIDRGAEAFF. The CDR3 nucleotides read TGCGCCAGCAGCCCGATCGACAGGGGGGCTGAAGCTTTCTTT.